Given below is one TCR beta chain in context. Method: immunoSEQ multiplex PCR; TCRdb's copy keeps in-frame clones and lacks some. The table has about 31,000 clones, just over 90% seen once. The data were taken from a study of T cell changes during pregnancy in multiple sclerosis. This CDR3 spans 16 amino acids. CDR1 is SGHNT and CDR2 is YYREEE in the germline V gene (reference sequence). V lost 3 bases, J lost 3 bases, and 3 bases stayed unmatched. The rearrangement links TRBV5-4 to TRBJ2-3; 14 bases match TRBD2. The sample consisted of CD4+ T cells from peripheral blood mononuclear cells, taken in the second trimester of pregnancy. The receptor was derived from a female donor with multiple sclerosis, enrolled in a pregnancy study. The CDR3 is CASSWGLAGDTDTQYF. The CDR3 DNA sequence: TGTGCCAGCAGCTGGGGACTAGCGGGAGATACAGATACGCAGTATTTT.